These T cell receptor beta chains were read from a single sample in a study of blood T cell repertoires in COVID-19. Generated by immunoSEQ multiplex PCR, the TCRdb table keeps only in-frame clones and is missing some. This table has more than 300,000 clones, roughly four fifths appearing once. Sequencing input: PBMCs or T cells enriched from blood (not recorded which). Receptors were obtained from a woman aged 45-65 years who had recovered from COVID-19. The conserved cysteine and the conserved F or W are not part of the CDR3 here.

V gene,J gene,CDR3 protein
TRBV29-1,TRBJ2-2,SARQGPDTGELF
TRBV11-2,TRBJ2-5,ASSLEFSGRETQY
TRBV19,TRBJ2-5,ASRTGLAGQETQY
TRBV5-1,TRBJ1-4,ASSLGTTTNEKLF
TRBV14,TRBJ2-1,ASSQAIRLEQF
TRBV4-2,TRBJ2-2,ASSTRQQGSTGELF
TRBV30,TRBJ1-6,AWRPPGNSPLH
TRBV11-3,TRBJ1-1,ASSFSGSTEAF
TRBV6-2/TRBV6-3,TRBJ2-5,ASSFGLAGAKYQETQY
TRBV5-1,TRBJ2-1,ASSWGAYNEQF
TRBV2,TRBJ2-7,ASSDITLALHEQY
TRBV5-1,TRBJ1-2,ASSTGQGGDYGYT
TRBV3-1/TRBV3-2,TRBJ1-1,ASSQGWGGTEAF
TRBV7-9,TRBJ1-1,ASSKEAGNTEAF
TRBV6-2/TRBV6-3,TRBJ2-7,ASSFLGQGVHEQY
TRBV6-5,TRBJ2-7,ASSYSYRLTYEQY
TRBV5-1,TRBJ2-7,ASSLATPVYEQY
TRBV13,TRBJ1-2,ASSFPQGARGYT
TRBV5-6,TRBJ1-2,ASSLVRAGGNYGYT
TRBV4-1,TRBJ1-4,ASSRQGGTNEKLF
TRBV6-1,TRBJ2-5,ASSEWVALPSETQY
TRBV23-1,TRBJ1-2,ASSQTDGGYGYT
TRBV11-3,TRBJ2-7,ASSLMGAATYEQY
TRBV30,TRBJ2-5,AWTFSGSQETQY
TRBV11-3,TRBJ2-7,ASSPLRASYEQY